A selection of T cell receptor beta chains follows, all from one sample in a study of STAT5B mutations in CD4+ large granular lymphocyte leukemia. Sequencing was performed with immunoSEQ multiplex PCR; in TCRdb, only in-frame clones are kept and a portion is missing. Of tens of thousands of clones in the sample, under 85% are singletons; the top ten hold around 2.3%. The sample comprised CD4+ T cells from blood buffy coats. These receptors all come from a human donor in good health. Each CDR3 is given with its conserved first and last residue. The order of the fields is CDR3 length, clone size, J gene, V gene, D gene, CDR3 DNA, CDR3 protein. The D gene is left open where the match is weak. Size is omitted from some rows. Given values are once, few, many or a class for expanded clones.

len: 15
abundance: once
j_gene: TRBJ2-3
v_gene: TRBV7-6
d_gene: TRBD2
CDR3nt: TGTGCCAGCAGCCCCCTAGCGGGAGGTACAGATACGCAGTATTTT
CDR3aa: CASSPLAGGTDTQYF

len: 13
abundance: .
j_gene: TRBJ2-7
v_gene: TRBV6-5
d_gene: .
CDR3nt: TGTGCCAGCAGGCGAGGGACAAACTACGAGCAGTACTTC
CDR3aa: CASRRGTNYEQYF

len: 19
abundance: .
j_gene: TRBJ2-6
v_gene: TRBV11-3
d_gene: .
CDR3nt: TGTGCCAGCAGCTTAGATCTCGGAGGGGTGAGCTCTGGGGCCAACGTCCTGACTTTC
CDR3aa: CASSLDLGGVSSGANVLTF

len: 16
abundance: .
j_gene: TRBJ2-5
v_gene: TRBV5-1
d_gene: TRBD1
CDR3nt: TGCGCCAGCACCGAAGGGTCCGGGACAGCCCAAGAGACCCAGTACTTC
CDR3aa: CASTEGSGTAQETQYF

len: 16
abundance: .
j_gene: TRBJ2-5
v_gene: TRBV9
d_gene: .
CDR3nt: TGTGCCAGCAGCGTAGGGGGAAGTCGGGTACAAGAGACCCAGTACTTC
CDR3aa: CASSVGGSRVQETQYF

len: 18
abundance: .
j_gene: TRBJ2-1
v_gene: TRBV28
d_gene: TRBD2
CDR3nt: TGTGCCAGCAGGGGAATAACGGGACTAGCGGCCTCCTACAATGAGCAGTTCTTC
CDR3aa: CASRGITGLAASYNEQFF

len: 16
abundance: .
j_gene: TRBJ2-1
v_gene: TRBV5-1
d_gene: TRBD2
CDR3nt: TGCGCCAGCAGCTTTATAGCGGGGACCTCCTACAATGAGCAGTTCTTC
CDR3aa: CASSFIAGTSYNEQFF

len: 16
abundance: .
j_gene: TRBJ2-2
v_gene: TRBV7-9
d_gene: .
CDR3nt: TGTGCCAGCAGCTTAGCGCGTCCAACCTCCACCGGGGAGCTGTTTTTT
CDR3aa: CASSLARPTSTGELFF

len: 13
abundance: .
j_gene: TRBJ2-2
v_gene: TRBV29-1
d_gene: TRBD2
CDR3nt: TGCAGCGCCTACGTGGGGGGGACCGGGGAGCTGTTTTTT
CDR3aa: CSAYVGGTGELFF

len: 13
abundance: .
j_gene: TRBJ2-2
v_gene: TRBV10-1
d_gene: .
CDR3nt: TGCGCCAGCAGCAATCCGAACACCGGGGAGCTGTTTTTT
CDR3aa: CASSNPNTGELFF

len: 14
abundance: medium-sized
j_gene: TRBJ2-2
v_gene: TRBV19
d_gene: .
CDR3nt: TGTGCCAGGGGAGGGACACTTCTCACCGGGGAGCTGTTTTTT
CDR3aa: CARGGTLLTGELFF

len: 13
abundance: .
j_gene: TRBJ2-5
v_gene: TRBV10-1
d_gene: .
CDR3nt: TGCGCCAGCAGCGGGGGCCTACAAGAGACCCAGTACTTC
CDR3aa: CASSGGLQETQYF

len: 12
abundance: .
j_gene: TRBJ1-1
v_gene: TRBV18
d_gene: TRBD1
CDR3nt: TGTGCCAGCTGGGGACAGGGTAGGGAAGCTTTCTTT
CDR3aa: CASWGQGREAFF

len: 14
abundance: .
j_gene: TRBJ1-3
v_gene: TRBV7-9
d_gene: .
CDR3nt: TGTGCCACGGACGGTGGAGGTACTGGAAACACCATATATTTT
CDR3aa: CATDGGGTGNTIYF

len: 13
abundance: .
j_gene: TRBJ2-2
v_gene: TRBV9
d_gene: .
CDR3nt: TGTGCCAGCAGCGTAGATGGCACCGGGGAGCTGTTTTTT
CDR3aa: CASSVDGTGELFF

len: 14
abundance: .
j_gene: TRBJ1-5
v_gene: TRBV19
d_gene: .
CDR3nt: TGTGCCAGTATGGCAGGGAATAGCAATCAGCCCCAGCATTTT
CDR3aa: CASMAGNSNQPQHF

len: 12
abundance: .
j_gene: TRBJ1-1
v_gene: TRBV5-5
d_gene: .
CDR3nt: TGTGCCAGCAGCTTGGGGCGGGAAGGAGCTTTCTTT
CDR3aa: CASSLGREGAFF

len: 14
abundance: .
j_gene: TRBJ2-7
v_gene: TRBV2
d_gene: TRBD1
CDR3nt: TGTGCCAGCCACGGACAGGGGGGGACCTACGAGCAGTACTTC
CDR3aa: CASHGQGGTYEQYF

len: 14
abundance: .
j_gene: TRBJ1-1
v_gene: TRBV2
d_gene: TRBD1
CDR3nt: TGTGCCGGCACCCATACAGGGGGTGAGGGTGAAGCTTTCTTT
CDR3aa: CAGTHTGGEGEAFF

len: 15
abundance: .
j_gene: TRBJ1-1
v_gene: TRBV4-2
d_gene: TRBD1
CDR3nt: TGTGCCAGCAGCCAGGACGACAGGGCGGACACTGAAGCTTTCTTT
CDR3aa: CASSQDDRADTEAFF

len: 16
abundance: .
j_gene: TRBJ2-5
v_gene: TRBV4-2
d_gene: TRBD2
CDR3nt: TGTGCCAGCAGCCAAGGATTAGCGGGAGGGCAAGAGACCCAGTACTTC
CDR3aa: CASSQGLAGGQETQYF

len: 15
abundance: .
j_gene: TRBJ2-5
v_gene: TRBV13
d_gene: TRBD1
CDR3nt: TGTGCCAGCAGCCCGAGGGCAGGGGGAGTGGAGACCCAGTACTTC
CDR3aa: CASSPRAGGVETQYF

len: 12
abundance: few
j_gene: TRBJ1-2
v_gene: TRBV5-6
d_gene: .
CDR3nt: TGTGCCAGCAGCCCGACCGGGCATGGCTACACCTTC
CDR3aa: CASSPTGHGYTF

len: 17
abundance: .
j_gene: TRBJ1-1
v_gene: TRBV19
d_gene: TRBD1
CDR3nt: TGTGCCAGTAGTCGAGATAGGACAGGACTTAGGAACACTGAAGCTTTCTTT
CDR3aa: CASSRDRTGLRNTEAFF

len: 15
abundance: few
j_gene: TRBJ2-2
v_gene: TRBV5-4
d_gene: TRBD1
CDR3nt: TGTGCCAGCAGCCCCTTACAGGGGGCTACCGGGGAGCTGTTTTTT
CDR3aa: CASSPLQGATGELFF

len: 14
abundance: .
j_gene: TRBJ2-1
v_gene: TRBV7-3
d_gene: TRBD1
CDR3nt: TGTGCCAGCAGCCCCGGGACAGGCAGGAATGAGCAGTTCTTC
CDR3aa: CASSPGTGRNEQFF

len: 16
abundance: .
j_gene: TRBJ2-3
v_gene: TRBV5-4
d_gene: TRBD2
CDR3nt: TGTGCCAGCAGCTTAGGTAGCGGGAGAGGAACAGATACGCAGTATTTT
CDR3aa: CASSLGSGRGTDTQYF

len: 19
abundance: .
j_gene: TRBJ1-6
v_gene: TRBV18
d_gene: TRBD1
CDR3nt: TGTGCCAGCTCACCACGCCGGCTGGGACAGGGCGACTATAATTCACCCCTCCACTTT
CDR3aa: CASSPRRLGQGDYNSPLHF

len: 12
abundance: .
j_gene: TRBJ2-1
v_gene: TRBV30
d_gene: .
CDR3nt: TGTGCCTGGATGGGACTCAACAATGAGCAGTTCTTC
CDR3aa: CAWMGLNNEQFF

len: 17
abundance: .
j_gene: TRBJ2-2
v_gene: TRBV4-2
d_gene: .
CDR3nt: TGTGCCAGCAGCCAAGAAAGGGGGACAATCGTCGACGGGGAGCTGTTTTTT
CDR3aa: CASSQERGTIVDGELFF

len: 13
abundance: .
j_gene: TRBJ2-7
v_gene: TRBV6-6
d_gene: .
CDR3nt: TGTGCCAGCAAGTACTTGGGCGTAGGGGAGCAGTACTTC
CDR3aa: CASKYLGVGEQYF

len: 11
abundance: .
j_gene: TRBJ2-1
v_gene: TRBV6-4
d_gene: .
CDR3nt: TGTGCCAGCAGGATTAGCAGTGAGCAGTTCTTC
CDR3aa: CASRISSEQFF

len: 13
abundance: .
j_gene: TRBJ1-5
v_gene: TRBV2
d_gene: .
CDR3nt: TGTGCCAGCAATAATTACGGAGATCAGCCCCAGCATTTT
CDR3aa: CASNNYGDQPQHF

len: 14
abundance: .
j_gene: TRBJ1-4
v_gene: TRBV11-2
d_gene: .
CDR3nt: TGTGCCAGCAGCTCTGGACGGATTAATGAAAAACTGTTTTTT
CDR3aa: CASSSGRINEKLFF

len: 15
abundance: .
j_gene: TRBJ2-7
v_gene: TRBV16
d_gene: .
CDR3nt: TGTGCCAGCAGCCAATCCGGGACCGCCCCCTACGAGCAGTACTTC
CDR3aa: CASSQSGTAPYEQYF

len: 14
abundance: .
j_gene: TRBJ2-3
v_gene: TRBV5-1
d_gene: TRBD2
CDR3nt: TGCGCCAGCAGCCTTGGGACTAGCGGGAATACGCAGTATTTT
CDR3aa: CASSLGTSGNTQYF

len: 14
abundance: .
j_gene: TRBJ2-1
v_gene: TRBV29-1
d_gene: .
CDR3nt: TGCAGCGTTGGACGGGGGGCCCCAATCAATGAGCAGTTCTTC
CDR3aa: CSVGRGAPINEQFF

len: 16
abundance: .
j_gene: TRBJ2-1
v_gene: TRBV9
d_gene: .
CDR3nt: TGTGCCAGCAGCGTAGACGGAGGGCCTGTTTTATATGAGCAGTTCTTC
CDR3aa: CASSVDGGPVLYEQFF

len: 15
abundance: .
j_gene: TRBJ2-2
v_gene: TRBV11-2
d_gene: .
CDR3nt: TGTGCCAGCAGCTCCGGGACTCTACCCACCGGGGAGCTGTTTTTT
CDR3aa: CASSSGTLPTGELFF

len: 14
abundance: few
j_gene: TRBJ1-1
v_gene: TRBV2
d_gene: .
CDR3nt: TGTGCCAGCAGACGGACACTGGCGGACACTGAAGCTTTCTTT
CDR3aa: CASRRTLADTEAFF

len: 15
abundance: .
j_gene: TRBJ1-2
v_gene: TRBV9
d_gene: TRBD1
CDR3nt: TGTGCCAGCAGCCCAACGGGACAGGGTTCCTATGGCTACACCTTC
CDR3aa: CASSPTGQGSYGYTF

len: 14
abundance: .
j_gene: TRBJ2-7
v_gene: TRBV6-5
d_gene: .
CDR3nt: TGTGCCAGCAGTCGGTACAGTTTCTCCTACGAGCAGTACTTC
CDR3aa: CASSRYSFSYEQYF